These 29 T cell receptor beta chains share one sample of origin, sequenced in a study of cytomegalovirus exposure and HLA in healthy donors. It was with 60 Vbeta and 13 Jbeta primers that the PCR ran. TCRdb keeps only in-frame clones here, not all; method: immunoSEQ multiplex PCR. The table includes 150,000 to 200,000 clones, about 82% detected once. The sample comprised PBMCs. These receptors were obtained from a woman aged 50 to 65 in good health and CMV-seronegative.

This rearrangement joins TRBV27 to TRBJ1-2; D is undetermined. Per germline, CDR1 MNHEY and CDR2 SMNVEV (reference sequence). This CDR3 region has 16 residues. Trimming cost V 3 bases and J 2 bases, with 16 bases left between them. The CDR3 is CASSLTGVTGNYGYTF. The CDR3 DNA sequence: TGTGCCAGCAGTTTGACCGGGGTCACCGGGAACTATGGCTACACCTTC.

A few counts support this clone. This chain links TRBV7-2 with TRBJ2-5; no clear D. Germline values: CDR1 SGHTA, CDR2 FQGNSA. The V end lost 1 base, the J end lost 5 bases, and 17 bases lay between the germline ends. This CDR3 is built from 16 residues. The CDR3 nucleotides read TGTGCCAGCAGCTTAGGCGGATTAGTCCGACGGGAGACCCAGTACTTC. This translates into CASSLGGLVRRETQYF.

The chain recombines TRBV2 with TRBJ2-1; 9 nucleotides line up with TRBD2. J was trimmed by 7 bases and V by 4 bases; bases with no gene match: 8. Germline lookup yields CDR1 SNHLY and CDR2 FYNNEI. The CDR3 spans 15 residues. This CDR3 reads CASSAGTSPINEQFF. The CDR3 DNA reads TGTGCCAGCAGTGCCGGGACTAGCCCTATAAATGAGCAGTTCTTC.

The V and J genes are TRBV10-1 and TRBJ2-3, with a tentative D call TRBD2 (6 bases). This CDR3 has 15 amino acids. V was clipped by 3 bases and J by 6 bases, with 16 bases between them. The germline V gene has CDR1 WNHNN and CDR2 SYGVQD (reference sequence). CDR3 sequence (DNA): TGCGCCAGCAGTGATCCTAACGGGAGAATGGATACGCAGTATTTT. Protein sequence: CASSDPNGRMDTQYF.

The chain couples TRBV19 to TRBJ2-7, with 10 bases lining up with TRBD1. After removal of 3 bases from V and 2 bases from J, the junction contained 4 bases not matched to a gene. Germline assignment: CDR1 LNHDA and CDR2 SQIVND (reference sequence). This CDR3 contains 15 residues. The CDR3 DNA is TGTGCCAGTAGTATGCGGACAGGGGGGGCCTACGAGCAGTACTTC. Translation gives CASSMRTGGAYEQYF.

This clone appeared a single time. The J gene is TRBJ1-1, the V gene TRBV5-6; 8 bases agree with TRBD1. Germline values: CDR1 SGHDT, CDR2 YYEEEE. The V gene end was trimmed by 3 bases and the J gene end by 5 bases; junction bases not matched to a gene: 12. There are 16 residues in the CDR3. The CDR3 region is CASSSPGTGWYTEAFF. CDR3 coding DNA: TGTGCCAGCAGCTCCCCCGGGACAGGATGGTATACTGAAGCTTTCTTT.

CDR3 nucleotides: TGCGCCAGCAGCTTATCTAGCGGGAGGCCCATGTCCTCCTACAATGAGCAGTTCTTC. Encoded protein: CASSLSSGRPMSSYNEQFF. The chain recombines TRBV5-1 with TRBJ2-1; 11 nucleotides agree with TRBD2. The CDR3 covers 19 residues. CDR1 and CDR2 (germline): SGHRS, YFSETQ. Trimming at V came to 2 bases and at J to 0 bases, leaving 10 bases not matched to a gene.

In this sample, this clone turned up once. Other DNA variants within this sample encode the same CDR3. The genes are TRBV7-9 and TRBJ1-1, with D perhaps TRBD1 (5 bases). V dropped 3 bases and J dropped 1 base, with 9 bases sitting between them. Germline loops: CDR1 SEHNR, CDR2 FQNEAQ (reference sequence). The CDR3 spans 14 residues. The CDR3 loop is CASSLGGRNTEAFF. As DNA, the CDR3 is TGTGCCAGCAGCTTGGGGGGAAGGAACACTGAAGCTTTCTTT.

In DNA, the CDR3 is TGCGCCAGCAGTCAATATAGACAGGGCTCTTTGTCCTACGAGCAGTACTTC. It codes for CASSQYRQGSLSYEQYF. The chain employs TRBV23-1 and TRBJ2-7, with 7 bases lining up with TRBD1. TRBV23-1 is reported as an ORF; its role is uncertain. V dropped 1 base and J dropped 1; count of bases not matched to a gene: 10. This CDR3 has 17 amino acids.

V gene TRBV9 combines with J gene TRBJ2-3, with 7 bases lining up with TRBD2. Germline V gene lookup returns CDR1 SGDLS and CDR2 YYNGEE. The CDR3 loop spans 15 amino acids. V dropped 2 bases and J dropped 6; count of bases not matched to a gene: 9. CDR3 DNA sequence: TGTGCCAGCAGCGTTCAAGCGGGGCCATGGGATACGCAGTATTTT. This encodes CASSVQAGPWDTQYF.

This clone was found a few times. Here the CDR3 reads CASKGYEQYF. In DNA, the CDR3 is TGTGCCAGCAAGGGGTACGAGCAGTACTTC. The chain employs TRBV28 and TRBJ2-7; TRBD1 is a possible D gene (5 bases). This CDR3 comprises 10 residues. CDR1 MDHEN and CDR2 SYDVKM come from the germline V gene. The V end lost 7 bases, the J end lost 4 bases, and 5 bases lay between the germline ends.

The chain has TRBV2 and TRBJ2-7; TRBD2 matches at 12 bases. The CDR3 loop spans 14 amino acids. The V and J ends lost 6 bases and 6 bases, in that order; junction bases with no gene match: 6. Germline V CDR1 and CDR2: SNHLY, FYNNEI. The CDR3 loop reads CASRTSGRPVEQYF. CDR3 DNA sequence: TGTGCCAGCAGGACTAGCGGGAGACCTGTCGAGCAGTACTTC.

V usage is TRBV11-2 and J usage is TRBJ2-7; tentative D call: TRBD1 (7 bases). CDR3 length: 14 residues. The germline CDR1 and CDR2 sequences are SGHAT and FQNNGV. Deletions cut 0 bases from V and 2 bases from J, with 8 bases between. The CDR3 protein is CASSLDRGAYEQYF. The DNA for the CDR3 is TGTGCCAGCAGCTTAGACAGGGGGGCCTACGAGCAGTACTTC.

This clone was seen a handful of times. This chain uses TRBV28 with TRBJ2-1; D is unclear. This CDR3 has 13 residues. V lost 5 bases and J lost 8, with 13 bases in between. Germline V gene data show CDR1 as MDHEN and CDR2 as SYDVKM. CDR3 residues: CASSSPPSDEQFF. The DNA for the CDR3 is TGTGCCAGCAGTAGCCCTCCGAGCGATGAGCAGTTCTTC.

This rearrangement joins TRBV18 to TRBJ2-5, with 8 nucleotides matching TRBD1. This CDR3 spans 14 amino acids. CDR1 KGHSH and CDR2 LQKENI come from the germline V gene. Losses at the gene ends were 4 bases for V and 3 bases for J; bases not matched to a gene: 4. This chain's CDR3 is CASSLRQGKETQYF. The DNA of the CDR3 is TGTGCCAGCTCACTCCGACAGGGGAAAGAGACCCAGTACTTC.

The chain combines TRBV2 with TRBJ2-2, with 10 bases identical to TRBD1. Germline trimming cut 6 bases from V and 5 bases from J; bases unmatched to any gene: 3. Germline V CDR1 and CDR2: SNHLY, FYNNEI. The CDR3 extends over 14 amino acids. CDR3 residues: CASRRGQGTGELFF. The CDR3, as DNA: TGTGCCAGCAGAAGGGGACAGGGGACCGGGGAGCTGTTTTTT.

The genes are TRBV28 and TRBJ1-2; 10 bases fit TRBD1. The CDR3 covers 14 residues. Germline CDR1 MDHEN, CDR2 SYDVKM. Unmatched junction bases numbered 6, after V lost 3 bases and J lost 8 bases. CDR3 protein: CASSFRQGARGYTF. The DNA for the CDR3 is TGTGCCAGCAGTTTTCGACAGGGGGCGCGAGGCTACACCTTC.

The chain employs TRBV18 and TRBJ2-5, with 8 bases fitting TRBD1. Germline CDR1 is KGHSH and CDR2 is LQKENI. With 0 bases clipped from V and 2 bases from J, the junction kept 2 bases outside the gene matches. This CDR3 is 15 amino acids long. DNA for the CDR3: TGTGCCAGCTCACCACCCAGGGACAGGCAAGAGACCCAGTACTTC. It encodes CASSPPRDRQETQYF.

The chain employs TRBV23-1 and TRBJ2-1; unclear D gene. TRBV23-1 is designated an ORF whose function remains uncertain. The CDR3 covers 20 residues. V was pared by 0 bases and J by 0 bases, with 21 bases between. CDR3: CASSQSWRGSPTISYNEQFF. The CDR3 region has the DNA TGCGCCAGCAGTCAATCGTGGCGAGGATCTCCCACTATCTCCTACAATGAGCAGTTCTTC.

The CDR3 bases are TGTGCCAGCAGCCCTCGACTAGTTTTGGGGGAGCTGTTTTTT. This sequence encodes CASSPRLVLGELFF. The genes are TRBV28 and TRBJ2-2; possible D gene TRBD2, 6 bases. Germline CDR1 and CDR2: MDHEN and SYDVKM. V was pared by 6 bases and J by 8 bases, with 16 bases between. This CDR3 is built from 14 residues.

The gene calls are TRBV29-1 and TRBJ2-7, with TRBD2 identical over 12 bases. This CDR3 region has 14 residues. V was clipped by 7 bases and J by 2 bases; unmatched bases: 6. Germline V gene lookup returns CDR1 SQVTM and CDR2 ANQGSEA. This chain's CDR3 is CSALAGGSPYEQYF. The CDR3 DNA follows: TGCAGCGCACTAGCGGGAGGTTCTCCCTACGAGCAGTACTTC.

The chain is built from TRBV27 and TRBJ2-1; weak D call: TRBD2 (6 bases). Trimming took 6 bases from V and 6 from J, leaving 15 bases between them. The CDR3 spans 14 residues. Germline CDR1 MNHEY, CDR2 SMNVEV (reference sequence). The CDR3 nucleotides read TGTGCCAGCAGCCTACGGGCGGGAATCAATGAGCAGTTCTTC. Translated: CASSLRAGINEQFF.

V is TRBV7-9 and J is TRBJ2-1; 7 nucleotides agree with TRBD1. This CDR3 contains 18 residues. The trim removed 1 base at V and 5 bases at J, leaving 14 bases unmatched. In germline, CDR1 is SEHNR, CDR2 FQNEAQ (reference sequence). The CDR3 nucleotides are TGTGCCAGCAGCTTAGGAATCCTTAGGGACAGCCACCACAATGAGCAGTTCTTC. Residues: CASSLGILRDSHHNEQFF.

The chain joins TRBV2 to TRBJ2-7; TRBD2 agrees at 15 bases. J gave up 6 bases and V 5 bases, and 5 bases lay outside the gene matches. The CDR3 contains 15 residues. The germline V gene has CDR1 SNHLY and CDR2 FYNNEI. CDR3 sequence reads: CASSFRTSGRGEQYF. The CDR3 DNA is TGTGCCAGCAGTTTTCGGACTAGCGGGAGGGGCGAGCAGTACTTC. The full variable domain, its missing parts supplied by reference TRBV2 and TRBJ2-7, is EPEVTQTPSHQVTQMGQEVILRCVPISNHLYFYWYRQILGQKVEFLVSFYNNEISEKSEIFDDQFSVERPDGSNFTLKIRSTKLEDSAMYFCASSFRTSGRGEQYFGPGTRLTVT.

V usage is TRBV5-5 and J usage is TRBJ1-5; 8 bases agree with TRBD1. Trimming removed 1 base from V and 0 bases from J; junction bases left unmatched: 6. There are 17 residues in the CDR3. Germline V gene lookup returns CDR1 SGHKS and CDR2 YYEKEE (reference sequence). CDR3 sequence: CASSLLGQGSSNQPQHF. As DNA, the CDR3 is TGTGCCAGCAGCTTGTTAGGACAGGGCTCTAGCAATCAGCCCCAGCATTTT.

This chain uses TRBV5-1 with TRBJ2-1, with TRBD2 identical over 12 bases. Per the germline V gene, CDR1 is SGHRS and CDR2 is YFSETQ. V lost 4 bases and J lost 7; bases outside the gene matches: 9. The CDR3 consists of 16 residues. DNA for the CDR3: TGCGCCAGCAGCCTCCCGGGACTAGCGGGTTTGAATGAGCAGTTCTTC. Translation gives CASSLPGLAGLNEQFF.

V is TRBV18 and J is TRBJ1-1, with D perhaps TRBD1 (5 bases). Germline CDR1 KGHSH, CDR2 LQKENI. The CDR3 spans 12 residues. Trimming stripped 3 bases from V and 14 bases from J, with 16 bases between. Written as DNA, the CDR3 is TGTGCCAGCTCACCGTCCGGACATCCGGCGTTCTTT. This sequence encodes CASSPSGHPAFF.

The CDR3 region is CASSLVPLARVFDEQFF. The CDR3 coding sequence is TGTGCCAGCAGCTTAGTTCCCCTAGCACGTGTATTCGATGAGCAGTTCTTC. This rearrangement joins TRBV11-2 to TRBJ2-1, with D possibly being TRBD2 (5 bases). V was cut by 1 base and J by 8 bases, with 21 bases left in between. Germline assignment: CDR1 SGHAT and CDR2 FQNNGV. The CDR3 contains 17 residues.

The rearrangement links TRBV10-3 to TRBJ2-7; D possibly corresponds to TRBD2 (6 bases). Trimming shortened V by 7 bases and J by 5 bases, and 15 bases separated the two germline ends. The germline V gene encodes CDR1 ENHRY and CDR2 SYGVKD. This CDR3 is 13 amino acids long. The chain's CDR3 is CAITGTPSHEQYF. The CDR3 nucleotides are TGTGCCATCACGGGGACTCCGTCCCACGAGCAGTACTTC.